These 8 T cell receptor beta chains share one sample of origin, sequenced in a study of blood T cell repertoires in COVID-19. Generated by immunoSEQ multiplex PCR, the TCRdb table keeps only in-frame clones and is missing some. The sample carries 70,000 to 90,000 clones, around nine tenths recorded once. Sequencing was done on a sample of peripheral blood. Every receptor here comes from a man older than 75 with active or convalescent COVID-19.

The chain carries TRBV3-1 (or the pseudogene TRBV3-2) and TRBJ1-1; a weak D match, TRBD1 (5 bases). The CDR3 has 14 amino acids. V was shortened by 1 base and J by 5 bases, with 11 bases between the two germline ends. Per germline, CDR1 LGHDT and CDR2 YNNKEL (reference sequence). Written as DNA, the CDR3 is TGTGCCAGCAGCCAAGGGGGGGGGTATACTGAAGCTTTCTTT. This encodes CASSQGGGYTEAFF.

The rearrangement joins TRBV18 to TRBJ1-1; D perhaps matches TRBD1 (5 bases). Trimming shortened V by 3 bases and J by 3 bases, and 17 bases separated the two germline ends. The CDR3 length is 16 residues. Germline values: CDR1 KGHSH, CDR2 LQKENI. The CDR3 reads CASSPRRQGIDTEAFF. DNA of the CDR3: TGTGCCAGCTCACCTCGCAGGCAGGGAATTGACACTGAAGCTTTCTTT.

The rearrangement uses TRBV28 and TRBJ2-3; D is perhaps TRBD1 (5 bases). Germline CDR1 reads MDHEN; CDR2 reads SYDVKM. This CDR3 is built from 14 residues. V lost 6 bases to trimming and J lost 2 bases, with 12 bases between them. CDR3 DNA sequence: TGTGCCAGCAGACCCTTGGGGCCCACAGATACGCAGTATTTT. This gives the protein CASRPLGPTDTQYF.

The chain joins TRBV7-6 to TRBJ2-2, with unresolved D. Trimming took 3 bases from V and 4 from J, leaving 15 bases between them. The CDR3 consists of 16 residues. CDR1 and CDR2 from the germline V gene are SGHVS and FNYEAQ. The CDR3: CASSFLHTPGTGELFF. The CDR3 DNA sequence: TGTGCCAGCAGCTTTCTACATACGCCAGGCACCGGGGAGCTGTTTTTT.

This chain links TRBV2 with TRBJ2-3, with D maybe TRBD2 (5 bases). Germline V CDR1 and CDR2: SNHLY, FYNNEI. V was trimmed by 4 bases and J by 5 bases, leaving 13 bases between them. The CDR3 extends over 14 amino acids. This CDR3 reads CASSGGAAGDTQYF. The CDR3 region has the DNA TGTGCCAGCAGTGGCGGAGCGGCGGGAGATACGCAGTATTTT.

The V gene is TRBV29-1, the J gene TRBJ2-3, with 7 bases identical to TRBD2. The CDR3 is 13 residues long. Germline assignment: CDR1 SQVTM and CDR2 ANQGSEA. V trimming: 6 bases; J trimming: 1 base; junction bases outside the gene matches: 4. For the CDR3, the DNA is TGCAGCGTGAGGGAGGGAGGCACAGATACGCAGTATTTT. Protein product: CSVREGGTDTQYF.

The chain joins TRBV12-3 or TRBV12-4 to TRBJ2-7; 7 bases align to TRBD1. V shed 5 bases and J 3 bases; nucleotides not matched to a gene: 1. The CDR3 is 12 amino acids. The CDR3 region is CASSRQGYEQYV. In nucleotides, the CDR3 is TGTGCCAGCAGTCGACAGGGCTACGAGCAGTACGTC.

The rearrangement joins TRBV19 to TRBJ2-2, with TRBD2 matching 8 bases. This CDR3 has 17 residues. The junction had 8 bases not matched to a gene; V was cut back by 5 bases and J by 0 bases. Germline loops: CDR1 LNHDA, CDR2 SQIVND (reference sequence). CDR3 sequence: CASSFTSGPANTGELFF. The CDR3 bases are TGTGCCAGTAGTTTCACTAGCGGACCCGCGAACACCGGGGAGCTGTTTTTT.